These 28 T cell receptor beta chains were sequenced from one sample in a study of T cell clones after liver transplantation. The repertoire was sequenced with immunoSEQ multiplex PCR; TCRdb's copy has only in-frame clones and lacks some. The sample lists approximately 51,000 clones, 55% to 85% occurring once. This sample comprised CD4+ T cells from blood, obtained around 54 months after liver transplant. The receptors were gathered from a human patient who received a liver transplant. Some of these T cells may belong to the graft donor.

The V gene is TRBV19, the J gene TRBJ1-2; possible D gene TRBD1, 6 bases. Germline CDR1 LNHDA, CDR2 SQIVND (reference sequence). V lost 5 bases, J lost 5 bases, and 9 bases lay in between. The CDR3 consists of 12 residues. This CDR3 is CASSAGQYGYTF. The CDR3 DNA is TGTGCCAGTAGTGCAGGACAGTATGGCTACACCTTC.

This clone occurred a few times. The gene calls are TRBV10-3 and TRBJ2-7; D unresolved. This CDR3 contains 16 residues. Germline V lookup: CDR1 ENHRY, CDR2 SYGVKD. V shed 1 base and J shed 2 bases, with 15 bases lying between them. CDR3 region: CAISEWAAASPYEQYF. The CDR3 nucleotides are TGTGCCATCAGTGAGTGGGCGGCGGCCTCACCCTACGAGCAGTACTTC.

The CDR3 region has the DNA TGTGCCAGCAGTCAAGGGGGAAATAATGAAAAACTGTTTTTT. Residues: CASSQGGNNEKLFF. The chain couples TRBV28 to TRBJ1-4, with a tentative D call TRBD1 (6 bases). CDR3 length: 14 amino acids. V was shortened by 5 bases and J by 4 bases, with 11 bases between the two germline ends. Looked up from germline, CDR1 is MDHEN and CDR2 is SYDVKM.

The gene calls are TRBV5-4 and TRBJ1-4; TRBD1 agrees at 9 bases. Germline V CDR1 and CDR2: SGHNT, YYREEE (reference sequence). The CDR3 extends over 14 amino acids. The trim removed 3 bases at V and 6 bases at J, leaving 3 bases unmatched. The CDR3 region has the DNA TGTGCCAGCAGCTATCGGGACAGGGATGAAAAACTGTTTTTT. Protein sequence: CASSYRDRDEKLFF.

This chain's CDR3 is CASGLGLPRTGELFF. As DNA, the CDR3 is TGTGCCAGCGGACTCGGGCTCCCTCGCACCGGGGAGCTGTTTTTT. The J gene is TRBJ2-2, the V gene TRBV7-9; D is perhaps TRBD2 (5 bases). V was trimmed by 8 bases and J by 4 bases, leaving 17 bases between them. CDR1 is SEHNR and CDR2 is FQNEAQ in the germline V gene (reference sequence). This CDR3 region has 15 residues.

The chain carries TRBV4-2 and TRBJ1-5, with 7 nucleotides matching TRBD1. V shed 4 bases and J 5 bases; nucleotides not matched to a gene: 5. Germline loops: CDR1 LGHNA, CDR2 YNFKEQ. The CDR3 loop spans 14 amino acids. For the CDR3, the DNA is TGTGCCAGCAGCCCGAGACAGGGCGATCAGCCCCAGCATTTT. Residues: CASSPRQGDQPQHF.

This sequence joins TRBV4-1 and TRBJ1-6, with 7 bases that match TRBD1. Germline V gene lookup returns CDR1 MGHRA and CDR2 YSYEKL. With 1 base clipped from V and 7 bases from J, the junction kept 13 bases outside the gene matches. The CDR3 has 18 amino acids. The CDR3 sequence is CASSQVIQGKGVNSPLHF. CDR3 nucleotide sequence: TGCGCCAGCAGCCAAGTGATACAGGGGAAGGGAGTAAATTCACCCCTCCACTTT.

The CDR3 sequence is CASSETPTYEQYF. The DNA of the CDR3 is TGTGCCAGCAGTGAAACCCCCACCTACGAGCAGTACTTC. The rearrangement links TRBV28 to TRBJ2-7, with D uncertain. Trimming stripped 5 bases from V and 2 bases from J, with 10 bases between. CDR3 size: 13 residues. Germline values: CDR1 MDHEN, CDR2 SYDVKM.

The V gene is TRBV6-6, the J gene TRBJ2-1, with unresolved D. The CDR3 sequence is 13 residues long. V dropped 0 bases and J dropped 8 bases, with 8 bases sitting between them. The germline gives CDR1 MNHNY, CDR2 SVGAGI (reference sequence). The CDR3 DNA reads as TGTGCCAGCAGTTACTCCTCAGTCTATGAGCAGTTCTTC. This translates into CASSYSSVYEQFF.

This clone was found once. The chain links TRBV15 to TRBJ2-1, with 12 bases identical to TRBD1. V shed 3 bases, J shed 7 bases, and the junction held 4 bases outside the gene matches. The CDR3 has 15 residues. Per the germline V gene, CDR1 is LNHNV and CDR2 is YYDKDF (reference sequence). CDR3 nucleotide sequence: TGTGCCACCAGCAGGGGACAGGGGGCGCTTAATGAGCAGTTCTTC. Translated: CATSRGQGALNEQFF.

The chain's CDR3 is CASVPRGRPEKLFF. The CDR3 DNA sequence: TGTGCCAGCGTCCCTCGGGGCCGCCCCGAAAAACTGTTTTTT. The rearrangement uses TRBV6-1 and TRBJ1-4; maybe TRBD1 (5 bases). This CDR3 has 14 amino acids. The V end lost 8 bases, the J end lost 8 bases, and 18 bases lay between the germline ends. CDR1 is MNHNS, CDR2 SASEGT, per germline.

The CDR3 coding sequence is TGTGCCAGCAGTGAAGCGGACAGGGTGAGGCCCCAGCATTTT. This gives the protein CASSEADRVRPQHF. The rearrangement links TRBV2 to TRBJ1-5; 8 bases fit TRBD1. The germline CDR1 and CDR2 sequences are SNHLY and FYNNEI. This CDR3 spans 14 amino acids. V shed 0 bases, J shed 9 bases, and the junction held 4 bases outside the gene matches. Looking up the rest from reference TRBV2 and TRBJ1-5 gives the full variable domain: EPEVTQTPSHQVTQMGQEVILRCVPISNHLYFYWYRQILGQKVEFLVSFYNNEISEKSEIFDDQFSVERPDGSNFTLKIRSTKLEDSAMYFCASSEADRVRPQHFGDGTRLSIL.

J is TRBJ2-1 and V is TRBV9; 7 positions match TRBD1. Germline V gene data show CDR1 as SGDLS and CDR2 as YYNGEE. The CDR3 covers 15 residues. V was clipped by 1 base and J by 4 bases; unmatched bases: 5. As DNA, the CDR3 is TGTGCCAGCAGCGTAACAGGGGTACCATACAATGAGCAGTTCTTC. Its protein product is CASSVTGVPYNEQFF.

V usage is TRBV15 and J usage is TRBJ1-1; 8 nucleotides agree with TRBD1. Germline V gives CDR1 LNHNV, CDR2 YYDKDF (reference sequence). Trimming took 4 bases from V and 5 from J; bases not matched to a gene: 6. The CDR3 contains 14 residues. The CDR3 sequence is CATSIMTGETEAFF. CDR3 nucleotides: TGTGCCACCAGCATCATGACAGGGGAAACTGAAGCTTTCTTT.

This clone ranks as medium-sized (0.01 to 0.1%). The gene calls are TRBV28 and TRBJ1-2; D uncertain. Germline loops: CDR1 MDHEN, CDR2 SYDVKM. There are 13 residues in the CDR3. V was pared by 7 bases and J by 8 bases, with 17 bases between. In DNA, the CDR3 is TGTGCCAGCACTCTGGACTCATCAGTAGGCTACACCTTC. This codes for CASTLDSSVGYTF.

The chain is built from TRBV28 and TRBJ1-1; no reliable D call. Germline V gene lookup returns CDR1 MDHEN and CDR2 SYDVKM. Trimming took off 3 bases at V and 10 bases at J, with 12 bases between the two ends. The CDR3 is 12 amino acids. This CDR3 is CASSFPLQTAFF. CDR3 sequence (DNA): TGTGCCAGCAGTTTTCCCCTACAGACAGCTTTCTTT.

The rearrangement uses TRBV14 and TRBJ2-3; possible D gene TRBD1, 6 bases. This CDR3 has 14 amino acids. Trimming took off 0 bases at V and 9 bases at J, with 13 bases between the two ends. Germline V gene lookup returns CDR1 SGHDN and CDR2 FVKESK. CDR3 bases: TGTGCCAGCAGCCAAGAGAGTGGGGGACACACGCAGTATTTT. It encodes CASSQESGGHTQYF.

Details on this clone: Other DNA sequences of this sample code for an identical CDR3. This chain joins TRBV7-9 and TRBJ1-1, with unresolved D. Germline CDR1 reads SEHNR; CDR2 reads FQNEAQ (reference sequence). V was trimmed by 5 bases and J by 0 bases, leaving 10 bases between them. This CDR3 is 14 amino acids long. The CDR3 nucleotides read TGTGCCAGCAGCCTCGATTTGGTGAACACTGAAGCTTTCTTT. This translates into CASSLDLVNTEAFF. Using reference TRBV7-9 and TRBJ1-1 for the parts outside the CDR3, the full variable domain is DTGVSQNPRHKITKRGQNVTFRCDPISEHNRLYWYRQTLGQGPEFLTYFQNEAQLEKSRLLSDRFSAERPKGSFSTLEIQRTEQGDSAMYLCASSLDLVNTEAFFGQGTRLTVV.

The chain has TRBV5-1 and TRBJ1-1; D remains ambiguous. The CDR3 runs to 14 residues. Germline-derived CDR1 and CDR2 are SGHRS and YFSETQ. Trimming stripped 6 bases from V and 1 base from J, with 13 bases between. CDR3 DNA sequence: TGCGCCAGCACTCCTTCTGGGGAGAACACTGAAGCTTTCTTT. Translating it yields CASTPSGENTEAFF. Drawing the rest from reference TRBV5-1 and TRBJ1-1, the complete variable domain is KAGVTQTPRYLIKTRGQQVTLSCSPISGHRSVSWYQQTPGQGLQFLFEYFSETQRNKGNFPGRFSGRQFSNSRSEMNVSTLELGDSALYLCASTPSGENTEAFFGQGTRLTVV.

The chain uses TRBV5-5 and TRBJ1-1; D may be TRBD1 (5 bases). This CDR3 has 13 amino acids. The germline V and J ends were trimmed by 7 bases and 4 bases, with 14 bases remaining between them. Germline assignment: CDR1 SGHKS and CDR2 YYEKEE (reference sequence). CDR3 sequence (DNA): TGTGCCAGCCGAATGACGGGGGGCACTGAAGCTTTCTTT. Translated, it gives CASRMTGGTEAFF.

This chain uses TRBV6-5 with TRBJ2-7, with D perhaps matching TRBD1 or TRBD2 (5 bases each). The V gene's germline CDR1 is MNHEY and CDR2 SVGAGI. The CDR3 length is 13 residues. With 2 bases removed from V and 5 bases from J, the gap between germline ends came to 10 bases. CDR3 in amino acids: CASSYGQGDEQYF. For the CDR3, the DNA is TGTGCCAGCAGTTACGGCCAGGGAGACGAGCAGTACTTC.

Here the CDR3 DNA reads TGTGCCAGTAGTCTGGCGACAGGGGTACGGGACATTCAGTACTTC. Translating gives CASSLATGVRDIQYF. The gene calls are TRBV19 and TRBJ2-4, with 8 positions matching TRBD1. This CDR3 has 15 residues. With 5 bases clipped from V and 8 bases from J, the junction kept 11 bases outside the gene matches. Germline-derived CDR1 and CDR2 are LNHDA and SQIVND (reference sequence).

The CDR3 DNA sequence: TGTGCCAGCACCTTGCACCCCGGGACAGGTGCCGAAGCTTTCTTT. Its translation: CASTLHPGTGAEAFF. The V gene is TRBV28, the J gene TRBJ1-1; 8 nucleotides align to TRBD1. The V gene end was trimmed by 7 bases and the J gene end by 8 bases; junction bases not matched to a gene: 15. CDR3 length: 15 residues. In germline, CDR1 is MDHEN, CDR2 SYDVKM.

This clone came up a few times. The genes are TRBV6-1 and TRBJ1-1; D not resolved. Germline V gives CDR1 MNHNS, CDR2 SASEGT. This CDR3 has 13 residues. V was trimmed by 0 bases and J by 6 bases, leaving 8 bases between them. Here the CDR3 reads CASSEAVIAEAFF. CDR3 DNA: TGTGCCAGCAGTGAAGCTGTGATTGCTGAAGCTTTCTTT.

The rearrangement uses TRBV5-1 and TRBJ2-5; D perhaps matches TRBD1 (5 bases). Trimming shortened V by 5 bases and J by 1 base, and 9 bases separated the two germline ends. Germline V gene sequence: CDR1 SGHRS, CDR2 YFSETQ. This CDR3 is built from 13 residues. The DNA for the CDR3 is TGCGCCAGCAGTACAGGAATCCAAGAGACCCAGTACTTC. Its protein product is CASSTGIQETQYF.

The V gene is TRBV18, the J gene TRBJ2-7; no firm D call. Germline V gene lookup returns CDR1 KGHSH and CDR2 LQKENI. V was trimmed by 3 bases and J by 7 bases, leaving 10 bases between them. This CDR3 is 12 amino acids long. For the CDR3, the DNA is TGTGCCAGCTCACCGGGGAACTGGGAGCAGTACTTC. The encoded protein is CASSPGNWEQYF.

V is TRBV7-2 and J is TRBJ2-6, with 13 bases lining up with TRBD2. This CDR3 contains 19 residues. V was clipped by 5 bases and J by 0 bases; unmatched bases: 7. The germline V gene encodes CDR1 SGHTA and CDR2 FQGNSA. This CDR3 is CASSPPRLAGGSGANVLTF. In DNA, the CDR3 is TGTGCCAGCAGCCCGCCCCGACTAGCGGGGGGCTCTGGGGCCAACGTCCTGACTTTC.

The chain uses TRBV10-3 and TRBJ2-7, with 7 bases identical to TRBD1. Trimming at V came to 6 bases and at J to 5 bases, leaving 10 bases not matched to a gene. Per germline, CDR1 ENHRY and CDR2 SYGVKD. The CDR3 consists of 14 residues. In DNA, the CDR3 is TGTGCCATCAGGCAGACAGGGCTGGGGGACGAGCAGTACTTC. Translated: CAIRQTGLGDEQYF.